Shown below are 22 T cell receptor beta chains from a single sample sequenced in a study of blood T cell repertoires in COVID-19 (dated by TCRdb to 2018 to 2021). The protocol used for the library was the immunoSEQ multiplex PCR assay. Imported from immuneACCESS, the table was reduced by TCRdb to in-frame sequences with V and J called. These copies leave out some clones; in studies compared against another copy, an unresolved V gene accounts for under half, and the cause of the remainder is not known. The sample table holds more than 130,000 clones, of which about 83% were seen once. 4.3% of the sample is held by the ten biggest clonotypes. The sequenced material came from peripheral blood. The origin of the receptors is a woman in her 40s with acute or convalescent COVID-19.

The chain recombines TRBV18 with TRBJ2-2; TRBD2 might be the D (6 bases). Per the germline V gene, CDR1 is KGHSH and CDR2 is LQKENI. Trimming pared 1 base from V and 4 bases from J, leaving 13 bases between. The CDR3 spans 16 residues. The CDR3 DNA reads TGTGCCAGCTCACCACGGTTGGGAGGATTCACCGGGGAGCTGTTTTTT. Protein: CASSPRLGGFTGELFF.

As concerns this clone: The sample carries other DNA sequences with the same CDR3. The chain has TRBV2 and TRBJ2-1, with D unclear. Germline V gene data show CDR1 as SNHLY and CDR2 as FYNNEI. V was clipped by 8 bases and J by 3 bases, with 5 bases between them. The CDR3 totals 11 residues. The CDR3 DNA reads TGTGCCAGCTCAGGCTACAATGAGCAGTTCTTC. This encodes CASSGYNEQFF.

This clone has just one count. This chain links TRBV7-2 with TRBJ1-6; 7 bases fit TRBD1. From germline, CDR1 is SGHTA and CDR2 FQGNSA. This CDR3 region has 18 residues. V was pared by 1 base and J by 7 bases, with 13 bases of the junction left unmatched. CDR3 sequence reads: CASSLVPPGQAKNSPLHF. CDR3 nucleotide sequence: TGTGCCAGCAGCTTAGTCCCCCCTGGACAGGCCAAAAATTCACCCCTCCACTTT.

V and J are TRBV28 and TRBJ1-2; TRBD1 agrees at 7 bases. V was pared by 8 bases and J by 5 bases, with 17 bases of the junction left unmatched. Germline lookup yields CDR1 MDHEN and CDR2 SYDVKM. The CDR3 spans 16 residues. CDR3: CASFAQGPAAFYGYTF. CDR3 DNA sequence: TGTGCCAGCTTTGCACAGGGGCCTGCCGCCTTTTATGGCTACACCTTC.

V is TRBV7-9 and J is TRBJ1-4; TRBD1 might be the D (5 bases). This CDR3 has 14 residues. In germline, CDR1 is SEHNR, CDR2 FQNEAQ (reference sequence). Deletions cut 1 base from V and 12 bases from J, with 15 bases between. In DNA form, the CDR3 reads TGTGCCAGCAGCTTAGAGTGGCCGGCGGGGGAACTGTTTTTT. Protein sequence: CASSLEWPAGELFF.

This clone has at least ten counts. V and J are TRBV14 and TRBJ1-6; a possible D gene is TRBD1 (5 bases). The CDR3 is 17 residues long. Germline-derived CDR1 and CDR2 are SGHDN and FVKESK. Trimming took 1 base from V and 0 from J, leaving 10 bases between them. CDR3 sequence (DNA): TGTGCCAGCAGCCAAGCTCTCGGGGGCTCCTATAATTCACCCCTCCACTTT. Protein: CASSQALGGSYNSPLHF.

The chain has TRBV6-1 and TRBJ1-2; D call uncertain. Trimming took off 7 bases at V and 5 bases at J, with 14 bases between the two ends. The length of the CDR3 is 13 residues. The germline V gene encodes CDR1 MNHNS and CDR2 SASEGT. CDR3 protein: CASTFDISYGYTF. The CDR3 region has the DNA TGTGCCAGCACCTTCGACATTTCTTATGGCTACACCTTC.

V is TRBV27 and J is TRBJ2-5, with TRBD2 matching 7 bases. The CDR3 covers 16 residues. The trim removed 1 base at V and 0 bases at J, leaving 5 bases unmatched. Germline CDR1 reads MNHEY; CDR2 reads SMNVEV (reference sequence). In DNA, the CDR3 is TGTGCCAGCAGTTTATGGCCTAGCGGAGACCAAGAGACCCAGTACTTC. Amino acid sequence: CASSLWPSGDQETQYF.

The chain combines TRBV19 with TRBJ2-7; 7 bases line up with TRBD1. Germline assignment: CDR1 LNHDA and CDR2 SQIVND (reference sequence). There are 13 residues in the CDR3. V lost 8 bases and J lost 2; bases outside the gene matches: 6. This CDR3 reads CASRRTGTYEQYF. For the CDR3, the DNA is TGTGCCAGTCGACGGACAGGAACCTACGAGCAGTACTTC. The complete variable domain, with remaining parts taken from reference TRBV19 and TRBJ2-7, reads DGGITQSPKYLFRKEGQNVTLSCEQNLNHDAMYWYRQDPGQGLRLIYYSQIVNDFQKGDIAEGYSVSREKKESFPLTVTSAQKNPTAFYLCASRRTGTYEQYFGPGTRLTVT.

The CDR3 protein is CASSDHPGTGGGGYTF. The CDR3 nucleotides are TGTGCCAGCAGCGACCACCCCGGGACAGGGGGCGGAGGCTACACCTTC. This rearrangement joins TRBV9 to TRBJ1-2; 12 positions agree with TRBD1. J was trimmed by 8 bases and V by 3 bases; bases with no gene match: 11. There are 16 residues in the CDR3. Germline V lookup: CDR1 SGDLS, CDR2 YYNGEE.

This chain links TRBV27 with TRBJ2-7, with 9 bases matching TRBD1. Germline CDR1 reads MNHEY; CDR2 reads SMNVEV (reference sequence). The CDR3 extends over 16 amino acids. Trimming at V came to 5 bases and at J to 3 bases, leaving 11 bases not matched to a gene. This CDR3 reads CASSRSGTGLNYEQYF. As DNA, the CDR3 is TGTGCCAGCAGTCGTTCCGGGACAGGGCTGAACTACGAGCAGTACTTC.

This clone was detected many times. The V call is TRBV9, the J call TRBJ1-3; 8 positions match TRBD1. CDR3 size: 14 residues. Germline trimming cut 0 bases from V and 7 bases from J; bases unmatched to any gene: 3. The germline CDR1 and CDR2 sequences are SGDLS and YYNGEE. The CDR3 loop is CASSVAGQGNTIYF. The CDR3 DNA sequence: TGTGCCAGCAGCGTAGCCGGACAGGGCAACACCATATATTTT.

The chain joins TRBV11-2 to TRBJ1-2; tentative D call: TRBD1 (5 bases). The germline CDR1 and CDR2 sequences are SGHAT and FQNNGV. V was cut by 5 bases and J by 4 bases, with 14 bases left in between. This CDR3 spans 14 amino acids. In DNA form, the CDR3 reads TGTGCCAGCAGCGTCCGGGGGGGTGTCTATGGCTACACCTTC. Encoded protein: CASSVRGGVYGYTF. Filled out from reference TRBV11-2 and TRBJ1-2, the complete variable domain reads EAGVAQSPRYKIIEKRQSVAFWCNPISGHATLYWYQQILGQGPKLLIQFQNNGVVDDSQLPKDRFSAERLKGVDSTLKIQPAKLEDSAVYLCASSVRGGVYGYTFGSGTRLTVV.

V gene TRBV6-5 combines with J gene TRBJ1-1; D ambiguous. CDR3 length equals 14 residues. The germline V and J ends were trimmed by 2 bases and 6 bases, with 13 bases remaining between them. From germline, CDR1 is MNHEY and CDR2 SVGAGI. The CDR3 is CASSYPELNAEAFF. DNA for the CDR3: TGTGCCAGCAGTTACCCCGAACTTAATGCTGAAGCTTTCTTT.

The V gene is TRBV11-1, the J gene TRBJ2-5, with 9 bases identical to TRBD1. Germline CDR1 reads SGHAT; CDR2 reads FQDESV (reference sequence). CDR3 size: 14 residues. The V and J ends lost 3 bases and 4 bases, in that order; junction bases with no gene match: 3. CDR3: CASSLTGGGETQYF. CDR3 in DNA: TGTGCCAGCAGCTTGACAGGGGGTGGAGAGACCCAGTACTTC. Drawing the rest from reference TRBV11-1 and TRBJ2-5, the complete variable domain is EAEVAQSPRYKITEKSQAVAFWCDPISGHATLYWYRQILGQGPELLVQFQDESVVDDSQLPKDRFSAERLKGVDSTLKIQPAELGDSAMYLCASSLTGGGETQYFGPGTRLLVL.

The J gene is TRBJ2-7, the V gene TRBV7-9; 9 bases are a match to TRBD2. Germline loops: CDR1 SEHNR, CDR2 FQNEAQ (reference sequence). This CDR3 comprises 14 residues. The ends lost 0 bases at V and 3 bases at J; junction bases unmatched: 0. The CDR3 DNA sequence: TGTGCCAGCAGCTTAGCTAGCGGGGGCTACGAGCAGTACTTC. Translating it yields CASSLASGGYEQYF.

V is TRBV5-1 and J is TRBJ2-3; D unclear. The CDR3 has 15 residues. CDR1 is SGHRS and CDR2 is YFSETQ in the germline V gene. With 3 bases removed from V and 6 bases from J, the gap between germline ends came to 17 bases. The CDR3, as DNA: TGCGCCAGCAGCTGGCAGTCCCCGCACATGGATACGCAGTATTTT. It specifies CASSWQSPHMDTQYF.

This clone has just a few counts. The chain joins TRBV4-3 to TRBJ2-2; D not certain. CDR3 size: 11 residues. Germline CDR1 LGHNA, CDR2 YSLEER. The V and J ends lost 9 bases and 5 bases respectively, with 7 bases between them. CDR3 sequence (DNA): TGCGCCAGTTCCCAGACCGGGGAGCTGTTTTTT. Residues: CASSQTGELFF.

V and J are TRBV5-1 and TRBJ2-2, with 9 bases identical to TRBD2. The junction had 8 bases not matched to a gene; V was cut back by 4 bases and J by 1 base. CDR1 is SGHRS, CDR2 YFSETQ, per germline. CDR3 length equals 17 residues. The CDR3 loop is CASSPSTSGLNTGELFF. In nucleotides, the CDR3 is TGCGCCAGCAGCCCATCAACTAGCGGGCTGAACACCGGGGAGCTGTTTTTT.

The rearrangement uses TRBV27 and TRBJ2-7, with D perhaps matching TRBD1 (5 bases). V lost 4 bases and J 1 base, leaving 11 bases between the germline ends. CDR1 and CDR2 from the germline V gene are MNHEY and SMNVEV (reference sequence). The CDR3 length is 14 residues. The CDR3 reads CASSYTTGSYEQYF. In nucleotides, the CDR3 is TGTGCCAGCAGTTACACAACAGGATCCTACGAGCAGTACTTC.

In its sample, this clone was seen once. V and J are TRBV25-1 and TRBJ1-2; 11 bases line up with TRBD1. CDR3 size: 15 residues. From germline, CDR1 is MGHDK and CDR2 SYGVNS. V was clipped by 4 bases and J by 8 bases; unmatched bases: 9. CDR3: CASSGPGTGGFGYTF. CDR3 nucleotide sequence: TGTGCCAGCAGTGGTCCCGGGACAGGGGGTTTCGGCTACACCTTC.

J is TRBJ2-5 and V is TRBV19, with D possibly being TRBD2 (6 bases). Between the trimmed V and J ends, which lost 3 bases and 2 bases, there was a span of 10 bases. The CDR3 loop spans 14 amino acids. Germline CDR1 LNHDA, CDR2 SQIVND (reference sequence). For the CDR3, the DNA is TGTGCCAGTAGTATGGGGGGAATACAAGAGACCCAGTACTTC. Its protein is CASSMGGIQETQYF.